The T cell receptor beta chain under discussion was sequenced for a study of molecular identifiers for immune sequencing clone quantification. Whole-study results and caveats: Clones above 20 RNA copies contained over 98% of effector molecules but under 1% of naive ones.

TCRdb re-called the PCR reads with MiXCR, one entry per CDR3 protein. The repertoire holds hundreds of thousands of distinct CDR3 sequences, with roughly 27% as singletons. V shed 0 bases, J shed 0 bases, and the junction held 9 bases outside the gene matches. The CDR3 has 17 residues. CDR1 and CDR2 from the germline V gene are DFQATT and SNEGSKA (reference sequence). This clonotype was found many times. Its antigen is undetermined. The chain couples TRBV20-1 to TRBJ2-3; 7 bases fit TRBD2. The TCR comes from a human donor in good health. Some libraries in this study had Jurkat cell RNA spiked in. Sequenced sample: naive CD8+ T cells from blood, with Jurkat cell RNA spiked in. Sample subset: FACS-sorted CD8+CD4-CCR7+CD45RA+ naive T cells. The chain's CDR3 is CSARDPRGSVSTDTQYF. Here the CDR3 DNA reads TGCAGTGCTAGAGATCCCCGCGGGAGCGTGAGCACAGATACGCAGTATTTT.